This TCR beta chain was captured by sequencing in a study of beta chain features in type 1 diabetes. Study-wide background: Sorted cells examined across all samples numbered 107,917,701.

As every portion of the isolated RNA was reverse transcribed, the sequencing read expressed TCRB transcripts. Some clones are missing from TCRdb's copy, which holds only in-frame ones; the method was immunoSEQ multiplex PCR. The data contain more than 200,000 clones, more than 15% of them singletons. Averaging about 116 mL, one heparinised blood draw came from each individual donor. The J segment lost 2 bases and the V segment lost 3 bases, leaving 3 bases of the junction unmatched. The CDR3 covers 15 residues. From germline, CDR1 is MRHNA and CDR2 SNTAGT. Overall study results and limits: cDNA-based sequencing might over-represent cells highly expressing TCR. Shorter TCRB CDR3s, moderately but significantly so, were found in Type 1 diabetes patients in all four CD4+ subsets. Fewer insertions but more deletions were seen at VDJ junctions in type 1 diabetes patients.

To note about this clone: Its target is unknown.

The sequencing input was naive CD4+ T cells from blood. J is TRBJ2-4 and V is TRBV6-4; 8 bases agree with TRBD2. The source of this sequence is a man under 40 with type 1 diabetes. The CDR3 region is CASSDSGGTKNIQYF. The CDR3 DNA reads TGTGCCAGCAGTGATTCGGGAGGGACCAAAAACATTCAGTACTTC.